This entry lists 17 T cell receptor beta chains sequenced from one sample in a study of T-cell reconstitution after alpha-beta-depleted transplantation in children. This sample's TCRbeta library carried unique molecular identifier barcodes. In TCRdb, the PCR reads were re-called with MiXCR into one record per CDR3 protein. This table holds over 150,000 distinct CDR3 sequences, 11% found once. The material sequenced was PBMCs, taken before TCRalphabeta/CD19-depleted stem cell transplant. The receptors originated from a boy younger than 10 with acute myeloid leukemia, due to receive a stem cell transplant.

This clonotype was detected ten times or more. The rearrangement links TRBV28 to TRBJ1-5; TRBD1 matches 8 bases. Germline lookup yields CDR1 MDHEN and CDR2 SYDVKM. The junction had 15 bases not matched to a gene; V was cut back by 5 bases and J by 9 bases. There are 16 residues in the CDR3. The CDR3 coding sequence is TGTGCCAGCAGTCCCCGGAGTAACAGGGGGGTAAGGCCCCAGCATTTT. Amino acids: CASSPRSNRGVRPQHF.

This clonotype was counted many times. The chain links TRBV10-3 to TRBJ1-2; tentatively, D is TRBD1 (5 bases). The ends were cut back, 10 bases at V and 4 bases at J, with 22 bases in the middle. CDR3 length equals 15 residues. CDR1 is ENHRY and CDR2 is SYGVKD in the germline V gene. CDR3 sequence reads: CATGPGRVEAYGYTF. The CDR3 DNA reads TGTGCCACCGGACCGGGACGGGTTGAGGCCTATGGCTACACCTTC.

This clonotype has ten or more counts. The genes are TRBV27 and TRBJ1-4; TRBD1 matches 9 bases. The germline gives CDR1 MNHEY, CDR2 SMNVEV (reference sequence). With V trimmed by 2 bases and J by 3 bases, 7 bases remained unmatched. The length of the CDR3 is 17 residues. The CDR3 DNA reads TGTGCCAGCAGTTTACGGGGACAGGGATTGGCTAATGAAAAACTGTTTTTT. It translates to CASSLRGQGLANEKLFF. The full variable domain, with the rest looked up from reference TRBV27 and TRBJ1-4, is EAQVTQNPRYLITVTGKKLTVTCSQNMNHEYMSWYRQDPGLGLRQIYYSMNVEVTDKGDVPEGYKVSRKEKRNFPLILESPSPNQTSLYFCASSLRGQGLANEKLFFGSGTQLSVL.

V usage is TRBV3-1 and J usage is TRBJ2-1, with 15 bases aligning to TRBD2. J gave up 5 bases and V 8 bases, and 10 bases lay outside the gene matches. CDR3 size: 17 residues. Germline CDR1 LGHDT, CDR2 YNNKEL (reference sequence). The CDR3 loop is CASCPPGLAGGNNEQFF. The DNA for the CDR3 is TGTGCCAGCTGCCCTCCGGGACTAGCGGGAGGAAACAATGAGCAGTTCTTC.

This clonotype was seen repeatedly, ten times or more. The chain is built from TRBV5-1 and TRBJ2-1; 8 positions agree with TRBD2. Germline lookup yields CDR1 SGHRS and CDR2 YFSETQ. V was clipped by 0 bases and J by 6 bases; unmatched bases: 2. This CDR3 is 14 amino acids long. In nucleotides, the CDR3 is TGCGCCAGCAGCTTGGTAGCGGGAATCAATGAGCAGTTCTTC. Translating it yields CASSLVAGINEQFF.

This clonotype was observed many times. This chain uses TRBV5-4 with TRBJ1-1; D not certain. Per the germline V gene, CDR1 is SGHNT and CDR2 is YYREEE (reference sequence). The CDR3 loop spans 13 amino acids. V lost 0 bases and J lost 3, with 6 bases in between. CDR3 region: CASSLELDTEAFF. The CDR3 nucleotides are TGTGCCAGCAGCTTGGAACTGGACACTGAAGCTTTCTTT.

This clonotype was observed a handful of times. The chain combines TRBV2 with TRBJ1-5; tentative D call: TRBD1 (5 bases). This CDR3 spans 16 amino acids. Per germline, CDR1 SNHLY and CDR2 FYNNEI. V dropped 0 bases and J dropped 0 bases, with 9 bases sitting between them. The CDR3 loop is CASSEAAGYSNQPQHF. CDR3 coding DNA: TGTGCCAGCAGTGAAGCGGCAGGGTATAGCAATCAGCCCCAGCATTTT.

This clonotype was seen repeatedly, ten times or more. This chain uses TRBV27 with TRBJ2-1; D is ambiguous. V was clipped by 7 bases and J by 6 bases, with 13 bases between them. This CDR3 has 13 residues. CDR1 and CDR2 (germline): MNHEY, SMNVEV (reference sequence). The CDR3 here is CASIAASANEQFF. The CDR3 nucleotides are TGTGCCAGCATCGCCGCTAGTGCCAATGAGCAGTTCTTC.

This clonotype was seen only a few times. This chain joins TRBV6-1 and TRBJ2-2, with D perhaps being TRBD1 or TRBD2 (6 bases each). Germline V gene sequence: CDR1 MNHNS, CDR2 SASEGT. CDR3 size: 17 residues. V dropped 6 bases and J dropped 1 base, with 18 bases sitting between them. CDR3 DNA sequence: TGTGCCAGCAGGCCCTCAGCGGGCAGGGGGAACACCGGGGAGCTGTTTTTT. It encodes CASRPSAGRGNTGELFF.

This clonotype occurred many times. V and J are TRBV27 and TRBJ1-6; no definite D call. In germline, CDR1 is MNHEY, CDR2 SMNVEV (reference sequence). There are 15 residues in the CDR3. Trimming stripped 6 bases from V and 4 bases from J, with 13 bases between. The CDR3 loop reads CASSPRTDYNSPLHF. The CDR3 bases are TGTGCCAGCAGCCCCCGGACGGATTATAATTCACCCCTCCACTTT.

This clonotype showed up many times. The chain recombines TRBV4-1 with TRBJ2-1, with 10 nucleotides matching TRBD2. The CDR3 spans 18 residues. With 4 bases clipped from V and 3 bases from J, the junction kept 12 bases outside the gene matches. CDR1 and CDR2 (germline): MGHRA, YSYEKL. The CDR3, as DNA: TGCGCCAGCAGCCCCGGAGGGTCAGCGGGAGGGGTCTACAATGAGCAGTTCTTC. This translates into CASSPGGSAGGVYNEQFF.

The table lists this clonotype with many counts. The CDR3 loop reads CASSLGLAGAAETQYF. CDR3 nucleotides: TGCGCCAGCAGCCTGGGACTAGCGGGAGCGGCAGAGACCCAGTACTTC. The chain recombines TRBV4-1 with TRBJ2-5; 14 bases are shared with TRBD2. Trimming cost V 4 bases and J 4 bases; bases outside gene matches: 5. CDR3 size: 16 residues. Germline loops: CDR1 MGHRA, CDR2 YSYEKL.

This clonotype was observed at least ten times. This chain connects TRBV12-3 or TRBV12-4 to TRBJ2-3, with TRBD1 as a possible D gene (5 bases). The CDR3 is made up of 13 amino acids. Trimming removed 7 bases at V and 6 bases at J, with 14 bases between. CDR3 DNA: TGTGCCAGCACCTCTGGGGCCGGTGATACGCAGTATTTT. Its protein product is CASTSGAGDTQYF.

In its sample, this clonotype was seen many times. The V and J genes are TRBV5-1 and TRBJ1-1, with TRBD1 matching over 9 bases. From germline, CDR1 is SGHRS and CDR2 YFSETQ. CDR3 length: 15 residues. V shed 4 bases, J shed 4 bases, and the junction held 8 bases outside the gene matches. The CDR3: CASSIRQGVGTEAFF. CDR3 nucleotides: TGCGCCAGCAGCATCAGACAGGGGGTGGGCACTGAAGCTTTCTTT.

This clonotype was counted at least ten times. The CDR3 sequence: CASREMRLGYGYTF. In DNA, the CDR3 is TGTGCCAGCAGGGAGATGCGGCTCGGTTATGGCTACACCTTC. V usage is TRBV12-3 or TRBV12-4 and J usage is TRBJ1-2; D remains ambiguous. The V end was cut by 6 bases, the J end by 5 bases, with 16 bases between. The CDR3 totals 14 residues.

There are many counts of this clonotype. The chain is built from TRBV20-1 and TRBJ2-1, with no clear D. Germline V gene data show CDR1 as DFQATT and CDR2 as SNEGSKA (reference sequence). This CDR3 is 11 amino acids long. Trimming removed 6 bases at V and 6 bases at J, with 9 bases between. The CDR3 loop is CSAMTSNEQFF. The CDR3 DNA reads as TGCAGTGCCATGACCAGCAATGAGCAGTTCTTC.

This clonotype was recorded many times. The chain joins TRBV5-1 to TRBJ2-1; D may be TRBD2 (6 bases). V lost 0 bases and J 5 bases, leaving 15 bases between the germline ends. This CDR3 is built from 16 residues. Germline CDR1 SGHRS, CDR2 YFSETQ. The CDR3 sequence is CASSLASGRGHNEQFF. The DNA for the CDR3 is TGCGCCAGCAGCTTGGCCTCAGGGCGGGGACACAATGAGCAGTTCTTC.